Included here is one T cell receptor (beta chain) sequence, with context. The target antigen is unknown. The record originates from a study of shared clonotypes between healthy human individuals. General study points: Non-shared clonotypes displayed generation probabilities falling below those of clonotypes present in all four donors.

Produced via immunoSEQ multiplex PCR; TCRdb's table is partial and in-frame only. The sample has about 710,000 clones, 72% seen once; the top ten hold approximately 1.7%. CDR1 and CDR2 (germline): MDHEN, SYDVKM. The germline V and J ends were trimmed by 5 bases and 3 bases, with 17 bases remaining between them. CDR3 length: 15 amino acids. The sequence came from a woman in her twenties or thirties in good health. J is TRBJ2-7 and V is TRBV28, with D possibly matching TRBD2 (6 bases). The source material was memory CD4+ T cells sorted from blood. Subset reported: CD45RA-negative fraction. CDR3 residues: CASSPSSAQGYEQYF. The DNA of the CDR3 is TGTGCCAGCAGTCCATCTAGCGCCCAAGGCTACGAGCAGTACTTC.